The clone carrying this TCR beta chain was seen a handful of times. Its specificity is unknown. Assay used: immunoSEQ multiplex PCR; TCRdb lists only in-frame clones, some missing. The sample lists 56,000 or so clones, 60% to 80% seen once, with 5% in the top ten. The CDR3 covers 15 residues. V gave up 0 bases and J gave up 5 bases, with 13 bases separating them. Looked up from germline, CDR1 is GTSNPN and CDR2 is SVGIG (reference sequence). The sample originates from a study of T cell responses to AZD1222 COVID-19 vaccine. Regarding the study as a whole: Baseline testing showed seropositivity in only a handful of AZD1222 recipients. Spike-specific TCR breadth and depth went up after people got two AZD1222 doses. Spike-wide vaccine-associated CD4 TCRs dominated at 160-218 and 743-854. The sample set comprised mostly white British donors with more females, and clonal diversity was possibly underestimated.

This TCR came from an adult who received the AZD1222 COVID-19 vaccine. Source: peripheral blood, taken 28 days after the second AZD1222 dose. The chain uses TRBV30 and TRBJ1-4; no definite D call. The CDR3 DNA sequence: TGTGCCTGGAGTGTACGCGGAACCTCGAATGAAAAACTGTTTTTT. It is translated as CAWSVRGTSNEKLFF.